The 3 T cell receptor beta chains presented below share a single source sample, sequenced in a study of blood T cell repertoires in COVID-19. Profiling relied on immunoSEQ multiplex PCR, and the TCRdb table lists in-frame clones only, not all of them. The top ten hold around a sixth of the sample, which has about 200,000 clones, less than 85% seen once. Sequenced input: PBMCs or T cells enriched from blood (not recorded which). The source is a man aged 40-50 years who had recovered from COVID-19.

This rearrangement joins TRBV7-2 to TRBJ2-1; 15 bases are shared with TRBD2. CDR1 and CDR2 (germline): SGHTA, FQGNSA. The V segment lost 1 base and the J segment 3 bases; nucleotides outside the gene matches: 4. The CDR3 length is 18 residues. The chain's CDR3 is CASSLEGTSGRYYNEQFF. As DNA, the CDR3 is TGTGCCAGCAGCTTAGAAGGGACTAGCGGGAGGTACTACAATGAGCAGTTCTTC.

The genes are TRBV2 and TRBJ2-7; D unresolved. Germline V lookup: CDR1 SNHLY, CDR2 FYNNEI. V gave up 5 bases and J gave up 0 bases, with 11 bases separating them. This CDR3 comprises 14 residues. CDR3 residues: CASSNRLSSYEQYF. Written as DNA, the CDR3 is TGTGCCAGCAGTAATAGACTTAGCTCCTACGAGCAGTACTTC. The full variable domain, in which reference TRBV2 and TRBJ2-7 provide the parts outside the CDR3, is EPEVTQTPSHQVTQMGQEVILRCVPISNHLYFYWYRQILGQKVEFLVSFYNNEISEKSEIFDDQFSVERPDGSNFTLKIRSTKLEDSAMYFCASSNRLSSYEQYFGPGTRLTVT.

This clone appeared a few times. The V and J genes are TRBV5-8 and TRBJ1-2; 7 bases are shared with TRBD1. The CDR3 contains 12 residues. CDR1 SGHTS and CDR2 YDEGEE come from the germline V gene. V was pared by 7 bases and J by 8 bases, with 8 bases of the junction left unmatched. The CDR3 region is CASGLPGGGYTF. The CDR3 DNA sequence: TGTGCCAGCGGGTTACCAGGGGGAGGCTACACCTTC.